The rows below give T cell receptor beta chains drawn from one sample of a study of control samples from healthy donors and cancer patients. Here immunoSEQ multiplex PCR was the method, and the copy in TCRdb shows in-frame clones only, minus some. The table records 100,000 to 150,000 clones, roughly 87% of them present only once. The source material was blood. These receptors were obtained from a man aged 35 to 55 in good health. CDR3s include the opening cysteine and the closing phenylalanine or tryptophan. The D gene is left open where the match is weak. Size tells how often a clone was seen (once, few, many) or the class of an expanded clone, and some rows leave it out.

CDR3	DNA	D	V	size	J	length
CASSPGARGAYGNTIYF	TGTGCCAGCAGTCCCGGCGCGAGAGGGGCTTACGGAAACACCATATATTTT	-	TRBV6-6	-	TRBJ1-3	17
CASSEGQGGRKAFF	TGTGCCAGCAGTGAAGGGCAGGGAGGCCGCAAAGCTTTCTTT	-	TRBV6-1	-	TRBJ1-1	14
CATSDLGYNEQFF	TGTGCCACCAGTGACTTGGGATACAATGAGCAGTTCTTC	-	TRBV24-1	-	TRBJ2-1	13
CATSRRQVNSPLHF	TGTGCCACCAGCCGGAGACAGGTTAATTCACCCCTCCACTTT	-	TRBV15	-	TRBJ1-6	14
CASSPHYGGATDTQYF	TGTGCCAGCAGCCCGCACTACGGCGGGGCCACAGATACGCAGTATTTT	-	TRBV7-2	-	TRBJ2-3	16
CASSGSGIRTTEAFF	TGTGCCAGCAGTGGCTCCGGGATTAGGACCACTGAAGCTTTCTTT	-	TRBV25-1	-	TRBJ1-1	15
CAGGESSGNTIYF	TGTGCGGGGGGGGAGAGCTCTGGAAACACCATATATTTT	-	TRBV7-9	-	TRBJ1-3	13
CASRGISYEQYF	TGTGCCAGCAGAGGGATCTCCTACGAGCAGTACTTC	-	TRBV25-1	-	TRBJ2-7	12
CASSVSGNTIYF	TGTGCCAGCAGTGTCTCTGGAAACACCATATATTTT	-	TRBV27	-	TRBJ1-3	12
CASVNGNSPLHF	TGTGCCAGCGTGAACGGGAATTCACCCCTCCACTTT	-	TRBV6-6	-	TRBJ1-6	12
CASSAQTGEGQPQHF	TGTGCCAGCAGCGCCCAAACAGGGGAAGGACAGCCCCAGCATTTT	TRBD1	TRBV7-9	few	TRBJ1-5	15
CASDQQGIYQPQHF	TGTGCCAGCGATCAACAGGGGATCTATCAGCCCCAGCATTTT	TRBD1	TRBV2	-	TRBJ1-5	14
CASSFRPGRPSYEQYF	TGTGCCAGCAGCTTTAGACCGGGACGGCCCTCCTACGAGCAGTACTTC	-	TRBV7-8	-	TRBJ2-7	16
CASSPGGQANSPLHF	TGTGCCAGCAGCCCTGGGGGACAGGCCAATTCACCCCTCCACTTT	TRBD1	TRBV14	-	TRBJ1-6	15
CASSLTGSSYEQYF	TGCGCCAGCAGCTTGACAGGGTCCTCCTACGAGCAGTACTTC	-	TRBV5-1	once	TRBJ2-7	14
CASSQRAGVTEYRNTIYF	TGTGCCAGCAGCCAACGAGCAGGGGTCACCGAGTACAGAAACACCATATATTTT	-	TRBV7-2	-	TRBJ1-3	18
CASSQDQSKAPSYEQYF	TGTGCCAGCAGCCAAGACCAATCTAAGGCCCCATCCTACGAGCAGTACTTC	-	TRBV3-1/TRBV3-2	-	TRBJ2-7	17
CASSLDQGAGGYTF	TGTGCCAGCAGCTTAGACCAGGGGGCGGGTGGCTACACCTTC	TRBD1	TRBV7-9	-	TRBJ1-2	14
CASSVQGNGYTF	TGTGCCAGCAGTGTACAGGGAAACGGCTACACCTTC	-	TRBV2	few	TRBJ1-2	12
CASSDGDTDTQYF	TGTGCCAGCAGTGACGGGGACACAGATACGCAGTATTTT	-	TRBV6-4	-	TRBJ2-3	13
CASSVDPSDTQYF	TGTGCCAGCAGCGTAGATCCGTCAGATACGCAGTATTTT	-	TRBV9	-	TRBJ2-3	13
CASSTRERSGQGFEQYF	TGTGCCAGCAGTACGCGGGAACGTTCGGGACAGGGGTTCGAGCAGTACTTC	TRBD1	TRBV6-2/TRBV6-3	-	TRBJ2-7	17
CASSGLRLVEREQYF	TGTGCCAGCAGCGGGCTGAGACTAGTAGAAAGAGAGCAGTACTTC	-	TRBV11-2	once	TRBJ2-7	15
CASSLGGVYGYTF	TGTGCCAGCAGCTTAGGGGGCGTCTATGGCTACACCTTC	-	TRBV7-3	-	TRBJ1-2	13
CASSVPGQGDGYTF	TGTGCCAGCAGCGTCCCCGGACAGGGAGATGGCTACACCTTC	TRBD1	TRBV9	-	TRBJ1-2	14
CASSFPGVSGNTIYF	TGTGCCAGCAGCTTCCCGGGCGTATCTGGAAACACCATATATTTT	-	TRBV11-3	-	TRBJ1-3	15
CASSHEGRFRDTQYF	TGTGCCAGCAGCCATGAGGGTCGGTTCCGAGATACGCAGTATTTT	-	TRBV14	-	TRBJ2-3	15
CASSVFLAGGYTF	TGTGCCAGCAGCGTATTTCTTGCGGGAGGCTACACCTTC	-	TRBV9	once	TRBJ1-2	13
CASSPRSVAGNTIYF	TGTGCCAGCAGCCCCCGGTCAGTTGCTGGAAACACCATATATTTT	-	TRBV9	once	TRBJ1-3	15
CASSQEGPGTGSSGNTIYF	TGCGCCAGCAGCCAAGAAGGTCCCGGAACAGGCAGCTCTGGAAACACCATATATTTT	-	TRBV4-3	-	TRBJ1-3	19
CASSPDWLSYNEQFF	TGTGCCAGCAGCCCAGACTGGTTATCCTACAATGAGCAGTTCTTC	-	TRBV7-2	-	TRBJ2-1	15
CAWGVLYSGNTIYF	TGTGCCTGGGGAGTACTCTACTCTGGAAACACCATATATTTT	-	TRBV30	-	TRBJ1-3	14
CASSLAGSGPGGYTF	TGTGCCAGCAGCTTAGCTGGATCGGGGCCGGGAGGCTACACCTTC	-	TRBV11-3	-	TRBJ1-2	15
CASSFSRGLYGYTF	TGTGCCAGTAGTTTCAGTAGGGGTCTCTATGGCTACACCTTC	-	TRBV19	-	TRBJ1-2	14
CASRRDRGLNEQFF	TGTGCCAGCAGGCGGGACAGGGGATTGAATGAGCAGTTCTTC	TRBD1	TRBV6-5	-	TRBJ2-1	14
CSVIPGADEQYF	TGCAGCGTGATTCCAGGAGCAGACGAGCAGTACTTC	-	TRBV29-1	few	TRBJ2-7	12
CASSLGTGGRETQYF	TGTGCCAGCAGCTTAGGGACAGGGGGCCGGGAGACCCAGTACTTC	TRBD1	TRBV7-8	-	TRBJ2-5	15
CASSPGNTRLQETQYF	TGTGCCAGCAGCCCCGGAAATACGAGGCTCCAAGAGACCCAGTACTTC	-	TRBV4-2	-	TRBJ2-5	16
CATSDLPTRGVYDEQYF	TGTGCCACCAGTGATTTGCCCACTAGAGGGGTCTACGACGAGCAGTACTTC	-	TRBV24-1	-	TRBJ2-7	17
CASRVQSSGANVLTF	TGTGCCAGTAGGGTACAGAGCTCTGGGGCCAACGTCCTGACTTTC	-	TRBV19	-	TRBJ2-6	15
CASSLRDSYAPQHF	TGTGCCAGCAGTCTCCGGGACAGTTATGCCCCCCAGCATTTT	TRBD1	TRBV6-2/TRBV6-3	-	TRBJ1-5	14
CATSWFETWYF	TGTGCCACCAGTTGGTTTGAGACATGGTACTTC	-	TRBV24-1	-	TRBJ2-7	11
CATSDWLNTEAFF	TGTGCCACCAGTGATTGGTTGAACACTGAAGCTTTCTTT	-	TRBV24-1	-	TRBJ1-1	13
CASRPLGDRAGRDTEAFF	TGTGCCAGCAGACCCCTGGGGGACAGGGCAGGCAGAGACACTGAAGCTTTCTTT	TRBD1	TRBV7-9	-	TRBJ1-1	18
CASSLAIGGGAWGQPQHF	TGTGCCAGCAGCTTAGCGATAGGGGGGGGCGCCTGGGGGCAGCCCCAGCATTTT	-	TRBV7-2	few	TRBJ1-5	18
CASSPADWLFGEKLFF	TGTGCCAGCAGCCCCGCGGACTGGCTCTTTGGGGAAAAACTGTTTTTT	-	TRBV14	once	TRBJ1-4	16
CASSAPYYNSPLHF	TGTGCCAGCAGTGCTCCGTACTATAATTCACCCCTCCACTTT	-	TRBV27	-	TRBJ1-6	14
CASSWEQGVAGNTIYF	TGTGCCAGCAGCTGGGAACAGGGGGTTGCTGGAAACACCATATATTTT	TRBD1	TRBV11-3	-	TRBJ1-3	16
CWRAVAYEQYF	TGCTGGCGAGCGGTGGCCTACGAGCAGTACTTC	-	TRBV12-1	-	TRBJ2-7	11
CATSTYTGELFF	TGTGCCACCAGCACCTACACCGGGGAGCTGTTTTTT	-	TRBV15	-	TRBJ2-2	12
CATQGGDGYTF	TGTGCCACACAGGGGGGTGATGGCTACACCTTC	TRBD1	TRBV12-3/TRBV12-4	-	TRBJ1-2	11
CAWSVRRALQTQYF	TGTGCCTGGAGTGTACGAAGGGCCCTGCAGACCCAGTACTTC	-	TRBV30	few	TRBJ2-5	14
CASRLLAGLQFF	TGTGCCAGCAGATTACTAGCGGGGCTTCAGTTCTTC	TRBD2	TRBV12-3/TRBV12-4	-	TRBJ2-1	12